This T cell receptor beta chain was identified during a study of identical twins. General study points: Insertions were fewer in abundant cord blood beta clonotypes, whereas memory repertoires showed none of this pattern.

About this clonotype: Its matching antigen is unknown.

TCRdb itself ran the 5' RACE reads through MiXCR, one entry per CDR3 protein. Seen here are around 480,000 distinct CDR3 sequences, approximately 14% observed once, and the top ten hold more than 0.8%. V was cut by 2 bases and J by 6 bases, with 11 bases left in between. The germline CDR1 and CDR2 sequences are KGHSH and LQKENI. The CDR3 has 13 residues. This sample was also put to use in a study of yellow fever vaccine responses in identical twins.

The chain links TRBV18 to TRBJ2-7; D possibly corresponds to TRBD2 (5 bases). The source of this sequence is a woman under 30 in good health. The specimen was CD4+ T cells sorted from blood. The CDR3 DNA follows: TGTGCCAGCTCACCAAGCGGAACCGCCGAGCAGTACTTC. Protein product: CASSPSGTAEQYF.